This paragraph covers one T cell receptor beta chain sequence. The germline V gene has CDR1 MNHEY and CDR2 SVGAGI. Trimming removed 1 base at V and 2 bases at J, with 11 bases between. The CDR3 runs 15 residues. Grouping used clinical history reported by participants in a survey and questionnaire. The data were taken from a study of blood T cell repertoires in COVID-19. In the authors' workflow: Reference gene primer amplification yielded estimated nucleated cell counts. Produced via immunoSEQ multiplex PCR; TCRdb's table is partial and in-frame only. The V and J calls and clone size come from that table; D and trimming were worked out from the DNA. The table has about 380,000 clones, approximately 90% seen once.

The chain links TRBV6-5 to TRBJ1-2; D remains ambiguous. Sequencing input: PBMCs or T cells enriched from blood (not recorded which). The sequence was collected from a woman under 30 who had recovered from COVID-19. CDR3 in DNA: TGTGCCAGCAGTTACTTAACGGGGATAAACTATGGCTACACCTTC. Encoded protein: CASSYLTGINYGYTF.